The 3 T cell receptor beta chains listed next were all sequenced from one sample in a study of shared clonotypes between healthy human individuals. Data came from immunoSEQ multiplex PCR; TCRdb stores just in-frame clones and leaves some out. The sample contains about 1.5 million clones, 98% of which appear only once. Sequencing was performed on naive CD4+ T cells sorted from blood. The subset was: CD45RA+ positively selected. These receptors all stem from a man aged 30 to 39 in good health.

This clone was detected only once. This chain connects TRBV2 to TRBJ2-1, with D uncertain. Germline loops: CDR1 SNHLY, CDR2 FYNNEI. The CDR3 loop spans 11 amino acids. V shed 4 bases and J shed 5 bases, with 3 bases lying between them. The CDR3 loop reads CASSGDNEQFF. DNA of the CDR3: TGTGCCAGCAGTGGTGACAATGAGCAGTTCTTC.

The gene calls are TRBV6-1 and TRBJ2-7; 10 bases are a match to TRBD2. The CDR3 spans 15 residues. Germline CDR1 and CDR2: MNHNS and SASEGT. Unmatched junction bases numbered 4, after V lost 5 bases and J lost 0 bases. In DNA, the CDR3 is TGTGCCAGCAGTAGAAGCGGGAGGGACTCCTACGAGCAGTACTTC. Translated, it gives CASSRSGRDSYEQYF.

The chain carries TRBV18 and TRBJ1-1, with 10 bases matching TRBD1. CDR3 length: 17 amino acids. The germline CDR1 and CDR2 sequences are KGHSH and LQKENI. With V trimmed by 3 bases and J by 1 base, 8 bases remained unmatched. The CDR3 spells CASSPDPGQGWNTEAFF. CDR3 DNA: TGTGCCAGCTCACCGGATCCGGGACAGGGGTGGAACACTGAAGCTTTCTTT.